The 14 T cell receptor beta chains given below trace back to one sample, sequenced in a study of shared clonotypes between healthy human individuals. Libraries were prepared by immunoSEQ multiplex PCR; TCRdb keeps only in-frame clonotypes and omits some of them. Here the sample spans millions of clones, over 85% being singletons. Material for sequencing was naive CD4+ T cells sorted from blood. Subset here: CD45RA+ positively selected. The receptors were gathered from a man aged 18 to 30 in good health.

This clone was picked up one time. The CDR3 DNA reads as TGTGCCAGCAGGCGACGGAACTCTGGGGCCAACGTCCTGACTTTC. As protein: CASRRRNSGANVLTF. J is TRBJ2-6 and V is TRBV27; no clear D gene. The CDR3 sequence is 15 residues long. V lost 6 bases to trimming and J lost 0 bases, with 9 bases between them. Germline V lookup: CDR1 MNHEY, CDR2 SMNVEV (reference sequence).

The CDR3 sequence is CASSLGQVMNQPQHF. CDR3 coding DNA: TGCGCCAGCAGCTTGGGACAGGTAATGAATCAGCCCCAGCATTTT. V usage is TRBV5-1 and J usage is TRBJ1-5; D perhaps matches TRBD1 (6 bases). This CDR3 spans 15 amino acids. Germline CDR1 and CDR2: SGHRS and YFSETQ. V lost 0 bases and J lost 4, with 11 bases in between.

Worth noting for this clone: Other nucleotide sequences in the sample specify the same CDR3. The rearrangement joins TRBV5-1 to TRBJ2-7, with TRBD2 matching over 7 bases. Per germline, CDR1 SGHRS and CDR2 YFSETQ. The CDR3 is 15 amino acids. Losses at the gene ends were 0 bases for V and 0 bases for J; bases not matched to a gene: 3. CDR3 loop: CASSLAGGSSYEQYF. The CDR3, as DNA: TGCGCCAGCAGCTTGGCCGGGGGGAGCTCCTACGAGCAGTACTTC.

The chain combines TRBV5-1 with TRBJ2-2; TRBD2 is a possible D gene (6 bases). The germline V and J ends were trimmed by 2 bases and 7 bases, with 27 bases remaining between them. This CDR3 region has 19 residues. CDR1 and CDR2 from the germline V gene are SGHRS and YFSETQ. The CDR3 loop reads CASSFRDLSSTGVGGELFF. DNA of the CDR3: TGCGCCAGCAGCTTCCGGGACTTATCGTCTACGGGAGTGGGCGGGGAGCTGTTTTTT.

The chain carries TRBV7-8 and TRBJ1-3; D unresolved. The ends were cut back, 6 bases at V and 0 bases at J, with 15 bases in the middle. Germline CDR1 reads SGHVS; CDR2 reads FQNEAQ. The CDR3 contains 16 residues. Here the CDR3 reads CASSSPGRSSGNTIYF. CDR3 nucleotide sequence: TGTGCCAGCAGTTCCCCGGGCAGGAGCTCTGGAAACACCATATATTTT.

This rearrangement joins TRBV25-1 to TRBJ2-1; possible D gene TRBD2, 5 bases. CDR1 is MGHDK, CDR2 SYGVNS, per germline. This CDR3 region has 16 residues. The V and J ends lost 4 bases and 5 bases respectively, with 18 bases between them. The CDR3 DNA sequence: TGTGCCAGCAGTGGGGGAGAGGGAGTATATGACAATGAGCAGTTCTTC. Protein product: CASSGGEGVYDNEQFF.

The chain has TRBV7-9 and TRBJ2-2, with 10 bases lining up with TRBD2. Germline trimming cut 5 bases from V and 7 bases from J; bases unmatched to any gene: 7. Germline values: CDR1 SEHNR, CDR2 FQNEAQ (reference sequence). This CDR3 region has 15 residues. In DNA, the CDR3 is TGTGCCAGCAGCCCGGGGACTAGCGCGAACGGGGAGCTGTTTTTT. Protein sequence: CASSPGTSANGELFF.

J is TRBJ2-7 and V is TRBV10-3; 11 bases are a match to TRBD2. There are 17 residues in the CDR3. The junction had 14 bases not matched to a gene; V was cut back by 10 bases and J by 0 bases. Germline CDR1 and CDR2: ENHRY and SYGVKD. Here the CDR3 DNA reads TGTGCCACCGCTCCGGGACTAGCGGCTGAAAGCTCCTACGAGCAGTACTTC. The encoded protein is CATAPGLAAESSYEQYF.

The chain carries TRBV5-1 and TRBJ1-6; 8 bases agree with TRBD1. J was trimmed by 5 bases and V by 3 bases; bases with no gene match: 1. The V gene's germline CDR1 is SGHRS and CDR2 YFSETQ. The CDR3 totals 14 residues. CDR3 loop: CASSWGQDNSPLHF. The DNA of the CDR3 is TGCGCCAGCAGCTGGGGACAGGATAATTCACCCCTCCACTTT.

The chain combines TRBV4-1 with TRBJ1-6, with unresolved D. Looked up from germline, CDR1 is MGHRA and CDR2 is YSYEKL. This CDR3 is built from 15 residues. V lost 0 bases, J lost 7 bases, and 10 bases lay in between. The DNA for the CDR3 is TGCGCCAGCAGCCAAGAGACATTATTAAATTCACCCCTCCACTTT. Translated, it gives CASSQETLLNSPLHF.

This clone has a single count. This chain connects TRBV28 to TRBJ2-4, with D uncertain. V was trimmed by 4 bases and J by 9 bases, leaving 16 bases between them. This CDR3 contains 14 residues. The germline V gene encodes CDR1 MDHEN and CDR2 SYDVKM. The CDR3 reads CASSSPVGHRIQYF. CDR3 DNA sequence: TGTGCCAGCAGTTCTCCTGTGGGCCACCGCATTCAGTACTTC. The full variable domain, in which reference TRBV28 and TRBJ2-4 provide the parts outside the CDR3, is DVKVTQSSRYLVKRTGEKVFLECVQDMDHENMFWYRQDPGLGLRLIYFSYDVKMKEKGDIPEGYSVSREKKERFSLILESASTNQTSMYLCASSSPVGHRIQYFGAGTRLSVL.

The chain carries TRBV18 and TRBJ1-5; D remains unclear. V lost 3 bases to trimming and J lost 4 bases, with 16 bases between them. This CDR3 contains 16 residues. Germline V lookup: CDR1 KGHSH, CDR2 LQKENI. CDR3 bases: TGTGCCAGCTCACCCCCGAACGAGCCTGGGAATCAGCCCCAGCATTTT. Encoded protein: CASSPPNEPGNQPQHF.

This rearrangement joins TRBV4-1 to TRBJ2-5, with a tentative D call TRBD1 (5 bases). The germline V and J ends were trimmed by 6 bases and 7 bases, with 12 bases remaining between them. CDR1 and CDR2 (germline): MGHRA, YSYEKL. The CDR3 has 12 residues. The CDR3 here is CASSFTTGTQYF. CDR3 bases: TGCGCCAGCAGTTTTACAACAGGGACCCAGTACTTC.

In its sample, this clone was seen once. This sample also contains other DNA sequences that code for the same CDR3. The chain is built from TRBV10-3 and TRBJ2-5; TRBD2 aligns across 10 bases. CDR3 length equals 16 residues. Per germline, CDR1 ENHRY and CDR2 SYGVKD. Unmatched junction bases numbered 4, after V lost 2 bases and J lost 1 base. CDR3 loop: CAISEGIAGGQETQYF. The CDR3, as DNA: TGTGCCATCAGTGAGGGTATAGCGGGGGGCCAAGAGACCCAGTACTTC.